This T cell receptor (beta chain) was profiled in a study of T cell changes during pregnancy in multiple sclerosis. The trim removed 6 bases at V and 5 bases at J, leaving 9 bases unmatched. The CDR3 consists of 15 residues. Germline CDR1 KGHSH, CDR2 LQKENI. Repertoires were generated with immunoSEQ multiplex PCR, while TCRdb's copy carries only in-frame clones and drops some. Of about 70,000 clones detected, roughly 94% appear once; the ten largest clones hold approximately 0.63%. This TCR was recovered from a female donor with multiple sclerosis, enrolled in a pregnancy study. The sequenced sample was peripheral blood, obtained in the third trimester of pregnancy. The chain has TRBV18 and TRBJ2-3, with 9 bases matching TRBD1. In DNA, the CDR3 is TGTGCCAGCTCCCCGGGTTACAGGGGGCGAGATACGCAGTATTTT. It encodes CASSPGYRGRDTQYF.